In its sample, the clone carrying this TCR beta chain was seen a few times. Its antigen is still unknown. The CDR3 is 14 residues long. CDR1 MNHEY and CDR2 SMNVEV come from the germline V gene (reference sequence). Trimming cost V 4 bases and J 0 bases, with 8 bases left between them. TCRdb keeps only in-frame clones here, not all; method: immunoSEQ multiplex PCR. The sample holds roughly 5,400 clones, less than 85% seen once. Resections took place in Japan or China from about 2013 to 2017. These data come from a study of immune evolution from preneoplasia to lung adenocarcinoma. Study as a whole: HLA loss of heterozygosity: about 7% AIS, approximately 15% MIA, about 32% ADC, none AAH. Study observations and caveats: Normal lung had the highest top T cell clone frequencies. Clonality was highest in normal lung, lower in later-stage lesions apparently.

This clonotype was sampled from a person aged 60-79 years with lung adenocarcinoma. The gene calls are TRBV27 and TRBJ2-3; D perhaps matches TRBD2 (6 bases). Sequencing input: FFPE minimally invasive lung adenocarcinoma tissue. The CDR3 DNA reads TGTGCCAGCAGTTGGAGGGGTAGCACAGATACGCAGTATTTT. Translating gives CASSWRGSTDTQYF.